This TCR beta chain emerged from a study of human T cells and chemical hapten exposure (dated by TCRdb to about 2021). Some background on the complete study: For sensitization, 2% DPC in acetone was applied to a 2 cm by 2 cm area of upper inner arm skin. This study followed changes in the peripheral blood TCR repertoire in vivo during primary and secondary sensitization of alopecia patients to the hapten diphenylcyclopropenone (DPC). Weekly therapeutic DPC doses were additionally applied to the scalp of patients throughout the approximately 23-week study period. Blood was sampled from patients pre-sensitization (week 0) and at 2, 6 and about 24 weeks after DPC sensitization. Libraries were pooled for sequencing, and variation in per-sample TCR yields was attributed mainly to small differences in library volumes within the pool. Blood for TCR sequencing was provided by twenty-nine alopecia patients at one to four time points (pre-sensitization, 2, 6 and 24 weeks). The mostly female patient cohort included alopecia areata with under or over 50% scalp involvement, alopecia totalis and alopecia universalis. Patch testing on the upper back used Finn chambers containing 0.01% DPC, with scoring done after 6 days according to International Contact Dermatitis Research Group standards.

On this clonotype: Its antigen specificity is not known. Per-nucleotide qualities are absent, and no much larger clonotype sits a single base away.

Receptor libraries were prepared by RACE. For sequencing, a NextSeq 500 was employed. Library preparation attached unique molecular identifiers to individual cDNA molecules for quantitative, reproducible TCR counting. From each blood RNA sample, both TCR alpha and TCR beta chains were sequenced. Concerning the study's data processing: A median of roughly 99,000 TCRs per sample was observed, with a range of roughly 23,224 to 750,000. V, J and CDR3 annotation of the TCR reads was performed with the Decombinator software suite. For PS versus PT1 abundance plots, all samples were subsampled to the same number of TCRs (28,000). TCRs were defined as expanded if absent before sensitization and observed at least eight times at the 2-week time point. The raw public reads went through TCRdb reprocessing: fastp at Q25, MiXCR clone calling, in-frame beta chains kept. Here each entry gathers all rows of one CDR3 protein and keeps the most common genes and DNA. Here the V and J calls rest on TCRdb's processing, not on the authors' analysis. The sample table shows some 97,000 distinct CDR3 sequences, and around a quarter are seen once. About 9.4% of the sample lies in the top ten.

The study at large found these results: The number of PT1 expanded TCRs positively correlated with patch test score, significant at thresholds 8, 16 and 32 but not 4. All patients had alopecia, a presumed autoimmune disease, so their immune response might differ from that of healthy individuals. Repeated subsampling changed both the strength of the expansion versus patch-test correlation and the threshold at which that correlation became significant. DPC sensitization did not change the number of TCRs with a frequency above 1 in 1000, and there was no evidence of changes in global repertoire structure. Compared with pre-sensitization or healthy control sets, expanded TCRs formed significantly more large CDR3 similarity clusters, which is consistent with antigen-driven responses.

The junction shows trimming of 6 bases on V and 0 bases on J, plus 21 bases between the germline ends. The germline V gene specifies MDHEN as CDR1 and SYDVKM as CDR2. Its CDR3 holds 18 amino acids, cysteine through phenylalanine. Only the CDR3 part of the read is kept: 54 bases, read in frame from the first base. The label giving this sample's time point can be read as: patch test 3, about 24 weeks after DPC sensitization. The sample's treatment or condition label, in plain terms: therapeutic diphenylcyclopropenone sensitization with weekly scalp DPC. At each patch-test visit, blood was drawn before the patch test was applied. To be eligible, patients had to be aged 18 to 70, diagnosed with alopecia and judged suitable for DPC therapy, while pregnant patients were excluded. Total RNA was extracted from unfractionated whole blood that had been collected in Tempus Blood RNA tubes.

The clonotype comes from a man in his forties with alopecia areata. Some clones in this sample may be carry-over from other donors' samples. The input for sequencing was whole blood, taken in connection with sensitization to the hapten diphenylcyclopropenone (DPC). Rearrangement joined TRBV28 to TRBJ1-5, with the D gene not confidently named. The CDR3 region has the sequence CASSLRMGSVGSNQPQHF. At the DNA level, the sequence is TGTGCCAGCAGCCTACGGATGGGTAGCGTAGGTAGCAATCAGCCCCAGCATTTT.